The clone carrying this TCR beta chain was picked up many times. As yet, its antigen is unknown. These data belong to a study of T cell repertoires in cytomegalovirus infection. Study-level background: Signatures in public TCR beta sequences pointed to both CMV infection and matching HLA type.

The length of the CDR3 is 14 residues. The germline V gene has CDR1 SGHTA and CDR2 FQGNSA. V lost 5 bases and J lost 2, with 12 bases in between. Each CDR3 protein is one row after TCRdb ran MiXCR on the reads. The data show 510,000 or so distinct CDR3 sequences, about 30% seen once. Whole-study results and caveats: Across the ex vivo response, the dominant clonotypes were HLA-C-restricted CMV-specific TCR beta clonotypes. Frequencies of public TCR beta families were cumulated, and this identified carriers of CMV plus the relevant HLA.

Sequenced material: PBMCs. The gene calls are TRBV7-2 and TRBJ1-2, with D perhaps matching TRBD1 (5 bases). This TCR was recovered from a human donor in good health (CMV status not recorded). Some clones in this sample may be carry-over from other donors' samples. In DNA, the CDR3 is TGTGCCAGCAGCGAAGTCGGGGGGAACTATGGCTACACCTTC. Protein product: CASSEVGGNYGYTF. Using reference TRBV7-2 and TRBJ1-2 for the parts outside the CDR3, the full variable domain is GAGVSQSPSNKVTEKGKDVELRCDPISGHTALYWYRQSLGQGLEFLIYFQGNSAPDKSGLPSDRFSAERTGGSVSTLTIQRTQQEDSAVYLCASSEVGGNYGYTFGSGTRLTVV.